The next 11 T cell receptor beta chains were all read from a single sample in a study of cytotoxic CD8 clonotypes in ibrutinib-treated CLL. TCRdb keeps only in-frame clones here, not all; method: immunoSEQ multiplex PCR. The sample carries approximately 100,000 clones, approximately 77% recorded once. The sample here was PBMCs, taken after 24 months of ibrutinib treatment. The receptor source for this set is a human donor with chronic lymphocytic leukemia.

The V call is TRBV4-1, the J call TRBJ2-7; 11 bases are shared with TRBD2. V trimming: 4 bases; J trimming: 0 bases; junction bases outside the gene matches: 17. CDR3 size: 20 residues. From germline, CDR1 is MGHRA and CDR2 YSYEKL. The CDR3 DNA reads TGCGCCAGCAGCCGCGATACTCCGGGACTAGCGGCCCTTAGCTCCTACGAGCAGTACTTC. This encodes CASSRDTPGLAALSSYEQYF.

The rearrangement uses TRBV30 and TRBJ1-6; no definite D call. Looked up from germline, CDR1 is GTSNPN and CDR2 is SVGIG (reference sequence). The CDR3 has 16 amino acids. The V gene lost 7 bases and the J gene lost 2 bases, with 18 bases spanning the gap. In DNA, the CDR3 is TGTGCCTTCTTAAGTACGGCCGGGACCTATAATTCACCCCTCCACTTT. Its protein product is CAFLSTAGTYNSPLHF.

This clone showed up just a few times. V and J are TRBV15 and TRBJ2-1; no clear D. Between the trimmed V and J ends, which lost 5 bases and 4 bases, there was a span of 27 bases. The CDR3 is 19 residues long. Germline V gene data show CDR1 as LNHNV and CDR2 as YYDKDF (reference sequence). CDR3 coding DNA: TGTGCCACCAGCGAGACAAAACCGAGCCGTCAACCCCGGTACAATGAGCAGTTCTTC. Its protein product is CATSETKPSRQPRYNEQFF.

A single count supports this clone. J is TRBJ2-6 and V is TRBV6-1; D is undetermined. V lost 6 bases to trimming and J lost 7 bases, with 4 bases between them. Germline loops: CDR1 MNHNS, CDR2 SASEGT. The CDR3 consists of 11 residues. The CDR3 DNA reads TGTGCCAGCAGCCAAGCCAACGTCCTGACTTTC. This gives the protein CASSQANVLTF.

The chain recombines TRBV2 with TRBJ2-7; no firm D call. Between the trimmed V and J ends, which lost 7 bases and 7 bases, there was a span of 23 bases. This CDR3 region has 15 residues. CDR1 is SNHLY and CDR2 is FYNNEI in the germline V gene. CDR3 bases: TGTGCCAGCACTTCGGTGGACGGAGATTTCTCAGAGCAGTACTTC. This sequence encodes CASTSVDGDFSEQYF.

V and J are TRBV10-3 and TRBJ2-7; maybe TRBD1 (6 bases). The CDR3 contains 14 residues. Trimming removed 0 bases from V and 0 bases from J, with 6 bases in between. CDR1 and CDR2 (germline): ENHRY, SYGVKD. The CDR3 coding sequence is TGTGCCATCAGTGAGTCCAGGGGCTCCTACGAGCAGTACTTC. Translated: CAISESRGSYEQYF.

This chain connects TRBV13 to TRBJ2-3, with D hard to call. This CDR3 comprises 13 residues. CDR1 and CDR2 (germline): PRHDT, FYEKMQ (reference sequence). The V gene lost 5 bases and the J gene lost 3 bases, with 9 bases spanning the gap. The chain's CDR3 is CASSPERTDTQYF. CDR3 nucleotide sequence: TGTGCCAGCAGCCCCGAAAGGACAGATACGCAGTATTTT. The variable domain in full, completed from reference TRBV13 and TRBJ2-3, reads AAGVIQSPRHLIKEKRETATLKCYPIPRHDTVYWYQQGPGQDPQFLISFYEKMQSDKGSIPDRFSAQQFSDYHSELNMSSLELGDSALYFCASSPERTDTQYFGPGTRLTVL.

In nucleotides, the CDR3 is TGCGCCAGCAGCTTGGGGCGGGGGAATGAAAAACTGTTTTTT. As protein: CASSLGRGNEKLFF. The V and J genes are TRBV5-1 and TRBJ1-4; a weak D match, TRBD1 (5 bases). The V end was cut by 0 bases, the J end by 5 bases, with 8 bases between. The V gene's germline CDR1 is SGHRS and CDR2 YFSETQ. CDR3 length: 14 residues. Full variable domain (rest looked up from reference TRBV5-1 and TRBJ1-4): KAGVTQTPRYLIKTRGQQVTLSCSPISGHRSVSWYQQTPGQGLQFLFEYFSETQRNKGNFPGRFSGRQFSNSRSEMNVSTLELGDSALYLCASSLGRGNEKLFFGSGTQLSVL.

The gene calls are TRBV28 and TRBJ1-3, with 8 bases matching TRBD1. V trimming: 3 bases; J trimming: 2 bases; junction bases outside the gene matches: 3. This CDR3 has 15 residues. Germline assignment: CDR1 MDHEN and CDR2 SYDVKM. CDR3 sequence: CASSFAGGPGNTIYF. The CDR3 DNA follows: TGTGCCAGCAGTTTTGCAGGGGGCCCTGGAAACACCATATATTTT.

This clone was counted a few times. The chain carries TRBV5-4 and TRBJ2-1; 11 bases fit TRBD2. Germline V lookup: CDR1 SGHNT, CDR2 YYREEE (reference sequence). V was pared by 3 bases and J by 0 bases, with 5 bases of the junction left unmatched. The CDR3 runs 17 residues. The CDR3 DNA sequence: TGTGCCAGCAGCTCCCAGACTAGCGGGGCCTCCTACAATGAGCAGTTCTTC. It yields the protein CASSSQTSGASYNEQFF.

The chain is built from TRBV5-6 and TRBJ1-2, with 10 bases lining up with TRBD1. This CDR3 spans 14 amino acids. Germline CDR1 and CDR2: SGHDT and YYEEEE. The junction had 11 bases not matched to a gene; V was cut back by 7 bases and J by 8 bases. The CDR3 DNA sequence: TGTGCCAGCGTCGACAGGGGGCGCTCCCGCGGCTACACCTTC. It yields the protein CASVDRGRSRGYTF.